The T cell receptor beta chain under discussion was sequenced for a study of cytotoxic CD8 clonotypes in ibrutinib-treated CLL. About the study: Timing of response sample collection was a median around twelve months after treatment start, with a range of 6 to 36. Findings and caveats of the study: Baseline levels of clonality went above those of age-matched healthy donors and moved with circulating CD8+ T-cell counts. Among the clonotypes, public ones were uncommon and contracted or held stable on treatment.

The repertoire was sequenced with immunoSEQ multiplex PCR; TCRdb's copy has only in-frame clones and lacks some. Of 150,000 to 200,000 clones in the sample, 84% were seen once. This clone was seen just once. No antigen is known for it. Germline CDR1 and CDR2: SGHTA and FQGNSA. The CDR3 is made up of 14 amino acids. Trimming cost V 4 bases and J 3 bases, with 10 bases left between them. The chain links TRBV7-2 to TRBJ1-5, with TRBD1 as a possible D gene (5 bases). The sequencing here drew on PBMCs, taken after 24 months of ibrutinib treatment. The TCR comes from a human donor with chronic lymphocytic leukemia. Here the CDR3 reads CASSSREINQPQHF. The CDR3 nucleotides are TGTGCCAGCAGCTCCAGGGAAATCAATCAGCCCCAGCATTTT. The full variable domain, its missing parts supplied by reference TRBV7-2 and TRBJ1-5, is GAGVSQSPSNKVTEKGKDVELRCDPISGHTALYWYRQSLGQGLEFLIYFQGNSAPDKSGLPSDRFSAERTGGSVSTLTIQRTQQEDSAVYLCASSSREINQPQHFGDGTRLSIL.